This TCR beta chain stems from a study of control samples from healthy donors and cancer patients. Germline V lookup: CDR1 LNHDA, CDR2 SQIVND (reference sequence). This CDR3 is 13 amino acids long. V was clipped by 9 bases and J by 3 bases, with 12 bases between them. TCRdb's copy holds only in-frame clones and misses some; the assay was immunoSEQ multiplex PCR. The table shows around 130,000 clones, with about 88% occurring only once. Sequences were obtained from blood. This chain connects TRBV19 to TRBJ1-5, with a tentative D call TRBD1 (6 bases). This TCR was sampled from a man over 45 in good health. CDR3 DNA: TGTGCCAGCGGTGGGGACAACAATCAGCCCCAGCATTTT. Protein: CASGGDNNQPQHF.